This TCR beta chain was found in a study of spatial heterogeneity in lung cancer. The CDR3 extends over 14 amino acids. V trimming: 4 bases; J trimming: 5 bases; junction bases outside the gene matches: 6. Germline V gene sequence: CDR1 SGHRS, CDR2 YFSETQ. The time point is: sample taken at primary tumor resection. Sequencing covered unsorted whole RNA taken from tumor, nontumor lung or frozen PBMC. TCRdb fed the 5' RACE reads into MiXCR, producing one record per CDR3 protein. The sample shows 89,000 or so distinct CDR3 sequences, approximately 20% of them seen only once. The sequence was collected from a male donor with early-stage non-small cell lung cancer. The rearrangement links TRBV5-1 to TRBJ1-1; 9 nucleotides line up with TRBD1. The source was PBMCs, collected at surgery. The DNA for the CDR3 is TGCGCCAGCAGCACACAGGGGGCTGGTACTGAAGCTTTCTTT. Protein product: CASSTQGAGTEAFF.